Sequencing of this T cell receptor (beta chain) was carried out in a study of T cells after posttransplantation cyclophosphamide. Overall study findings and caveats: Recipient CMV seropositivity and CMV reactivation strongly tracked TRB clonality. Tissue-infiltrating T cells from skin or gut overlapped little with blood T cells. Donor CD8+ memory clones often dominated recipient blood repertoires at later times.

The germline V gene encodes CDR1 MDHEN and CDR2 SYDVKM. This CDR3 region has 15 residues. Trimming removed 2 bases at V and 3 bases at J, with 13 bases between. Concerning this clone itself: What it recognizes is unknown.

The repertoire was sequenced with immunoSEQ multiplex PCR; TCRdb's copy has only in-frame clones and lacks some. The sample carries approximately 52,000 clones, about 86% recorded once. The V call is TRBV28, the J call TRBJ2-5; D gene unclear. The sequencing sample was made of PBMCs. This clonotype was obtained from a young man with a blood cancer, CMV-positive, and with a related stem cell donor. CDR3 amino acids: CASSLPEAAKETQYF. CDR3 nucleotides: TGTGCCAGCAGTTTACCCGAGGCAGCTAAAGAGACCCAGTACTTC.